This section outlines one T cell receptor beta chain sequence together with its context. Its antigen is as yet unknown. The data were obtained in a study of cytomegalovirus exposure and HLA in healthy donors. CDR1 is SGDLS and CDR2 is YYNGEE in the germline V gene. The CDR3 has 19 amino acids. Trimming cost V 0 bases and J 1 base, with 21 bases left between them. Study-wide points: The authors later linked a missense DCLRE1C variant to TCR beta V- and J-gene trimming. Later analysis found that TCR beta chains associated with HLA were more clonally expanded than other, equally common chains. Segments of the TCR beta V type were, in most cases, productive about 90% or about 30% of the time in an earlier analysis. In a later analysis, at a false discovery rate of 0.05, some 15,000 TCR beta sequences were associated with HLA alleles.

The PCR employed 60 Vbeta primers together with 13 Jbeta primers. Repertoires were generated with immunoSEQ multiplex PCR, while TCRdb's copy carries only in-frame clones and drops some. The sample lists around 190,000 clones, approximately 79% seen once, with 3.5% to 5% in the top ten. Sequencing used PBMCs. This chain joins TRBV9 and TRBJ2-3; D is possibly TRBD1 (7 bases). This clonotype originated in a woman aged 25 to 39 in good health and CMV-seropositive. The CDR3 region has the DNA TGTGCCAGCAGCGTAGAAGGTAGCAGGGGGGCCTTAGGCACAGATACGCAGTATTTT. Its translation is CASSVEGSRGALGTDTQYF.